These 3 T cell receptor beta chains originate from one sample sequenced in a study of cytomegalovirus exposure and HLA in healthy donors. PCR amplification relied on 60 Vbeta primers (plus 13 Jbeta primers). Clones were sequenced by immunoSEQ multiplex PCR, and TCRdb holds only the in-frame ones, with some missing. The table lists roughly 180,000 clones, approximately 82% of them singletons. The sequenced material came from PBMCs. The receptor set was obtained from a girl aged 2-10 years in good health and CMV-seropositive.

Only a few counts were recorded for this clone. The chain employs TRBV6-6 and TRBJ1-5; D gene unclear. V lost 6 bases and J 1 base, leaving 4 bases between the germline ends. Germline assignment: CDR1 MNHNY and CDR2 SVGAGI (reference sequence). The CDR3 sequence is 12 residues long. In DNA form, the CDR3 reads TGTGCCAGCAGGCGGAGCAATCAGCCCCAGCATTTT. This sequence encodes CASRRSNQPQHF.

The rearrangement joins TRBV9 to TRBJ1-3; unclear D gene. The germline V and J ends were trimmed by 0 bases and 4 bases, with 8 bases remaining between them. CDR1 is SGDLS, CDR2 YYNGEE, per germline. The CDR3 has 14 amino acids. The CDR3, as DNA: TGTGCCAGCAGCGTAGAAGGGAGAGGAAACACCATATATTTT. Protein sequence: CASSVEGRGNTIYF.

The CDR3 DNA sequence: TGTGCCAGCAGCCCGCGACTAGCGGCCTCCTACGAGCAGTACTTC. It is translated as CASSPRLAASYEQYF. This sequence joins TRBV7-9 and TRBJ2-7; 9 nucleotides line up with TRBD2. Germline lookup yields CDR1 SEHNR and CDR2 FQNEAQ (reference sequence). The CDR3 has 15 residues. J lost 0 bases, V lost 5 bases, and 5 bases had no gene match.